The 22 T cell receptor beta chains reported below all come from one sample, sequenced in a study of radiotherapy plus CTLA-4 blockade in lung cancer. TCRdb's copy holds only in-frame clones and misses some; the assay was immunoSEQ multiplex PCR. The table shows tens of thousands of clones, with approximately 70% occurring only once. The input for sequencing was peripheral blood, taken from a patient treated with radiotherapy plus ipilimumab. The receptors stem from a human donor with non-small cell lung cancer who had stable disease on radiotherapy plus ipilimumab.

V is TRBV5-1 and J is TRBJ1-5; tentative D call: TRBD1 (5 bases). The CDR3 covers 15 residues. Germline V gives CDR1 SGHRS, CDR2 YFSETQ. The germline V and J ends were trimmed by 1 base and 3 bases, with 11 bases remaining between them. The CDR3 spells CASSLLGAINQPQHF. The CDR3 coding sequence is TGCGCCAGCAGCTTGCTCGGGGCCATCAATCAGCCCCAGCATTTT.

By share, this clone counts as medium-sized. The gene calls are TRBV15 and TRBJ2-3, with 12 bases identical to TRBD2. The CDR3 is 19 amino acids. The V segment lost 4 bases and the J segment 3 bases; nucleotides outside the gene matches: 14. Germline V gene sequence: CDR1 LNHNV, CDR2 YYDKDF (reference sequence). CDR3 loop: CATSKQRGVGLAGTDTQYF. CDR3 sequence (DNA): TGTGCCACCAGCAAGCAAAGAGGTGTAGGACTAGCGGGAACAGATACGCAGTATTTT.

The genes are TRBV7-9 and TRBJ2-7; TRBD2 aligns across 7 bases. This CDR3 comprises 15 residues. J was trimmed by 2 bases and V by 5 bases; bases with no gene match: 9. The V gene's germline CDR1 is SEHNR and CDR2 FQNEAQ (reference sequence). In DNA, the CDR3 is TGTGCCAGCAGCCCCCGGGCGGGGGATACCTACGAGCAGTACTTC. It codes for CASSPRAGDTYEQYF.

This chain links TRBV5-4 with TRBJ2-5, with TRBD1 matching 7 bases. Germline CDR1 is SGHNT and CDR2 is YYREEE (reference sequence). CDR3 length: 15 residues. Trimming removed 4 bases from V and 2 bases from J; junction bases left unmatched: 8. Written as DNA, the CDR3 is TGTGCCAGCAGCCCCTTGGGACAGCCTCAAGAGACCCAGTACTTC. It is translated as CASSPLGQPQETQYF. The variable domain in full, with the rest retrieved from reference TRBV5-4 and TRBJ2-5, is ETGVTQSPTHLIKTRGQQVTLRCSSQSGHNTVSWYQQALGQGPQFIFQYYREEENGRGNFPPRFSGLQFPNYSSELNVNALELDDSALYLCASSPLGQPQETQYFGPGTRLLVL.

The chain has TRBV9 and TRBJ2-1; 9 bases fit TRBD2. V lost 0 bases and J lost 0; bases outside the gene matches: 16. This CDR3 contains 21 residues. The germline V gene has CDR1 SGDLS and CDR2 YYNGEE. The CDR3, as DNA: TGTGCCAGCAGCGTAGCCCCCTATAGGCCAAGACTAGCGGACTCCTACAATGAGCAGTTCTTC. As protein: CASSVAPYRPRLADSYNEQFF.

The V and J genes are TRBV19 and TRBJ2-6; D gene ambiguous. The CDR3 totals 13 residues. Germline V gene data show CDR1 as LNHDA and CDR2 as SQIVND (reference sequence). Trimming took off 9 bases at V and 0 bases at J, with 6 bases between the two ends. DNA of the CDR3: TGTGCCAGCAGGTACTCTGGGGCCAACGTCCTGACTTTC. Translation: CASRYSGANVLTF.

This clone was picked up a small number of times. The rearrangement links TRBV4-2 to TRBJ1-5; D unresolved. V lost 2 bases and J 8 bases, leaving 19 bases between the germline ends. The germline gives CDR1 LGHNA, CDR2 YNFKEQ. CDR3 size: 16 residues. The CDR3 loop is CASSQNLDRGEKPQHF. CDR3 bases: TGTGCCAGCAGCCAAAACCTGGACCGGGGAGAGAAGCCCCAGCATTTT.

The chain recombines TRBV6-5 with TRBJ1-5; no firm D call. In germline, CDR1 is MNHEY, CDR2 SVGAGI. Deletions cut 0 bases from V and 9 bases from J, with 12 bases between. The CDR3 contains 14 residues. The CDR3 loop is CASSYSESIGPQHF. The CDR3 bases are TGTGCCAGCAGTTACTCGGAGAGTATCGGGCCCCAGCATTTT.

This clone is medium-sized. V usage is TRBV19 and J usage is TRBJ1-5; D remains ambiguous. Trimming stripped 6 bases from V and 3 bases from J, with 12 bases between. This CDR3 spans 14 amino acids. CDR1 is LNHDA, CDR2 SQIVND, per germline (reference sequence). The CDR3 loop reads CASSVGEINQPQHF. The CDR3 coding sequence is TGTGCCAGTAGCGTCGGGGAGATCAATCAGCCCCAGCATTTT.

With respect to this clone: Other DNA sequences from this sample encode an identical CDR3 as well. The gene calls are TRBV5-1 and TRBJ2-1; the D is unclear. CDR3 size: 11 residues. V was trimmed by 3 bases and J by 4 bases, leaving 2 bases between them. The germline V gene has CDR1 SGHRS and CDR2 YFSETQ. DNA for the CDR3: TGCGCCAGCAGCTCTTACAATGAGCAGTTCTTC. Its protein is CASSSYNEQFF. The full variable domain, with the rest looked up from reference TRBV5-1 and TRBJ2-1, is KAGVTQTPRYLIKTRGQQVTLSCSPISGHRSVSWYQQTPGQGLQFLFEYFSETQRNKGNFPGRFSGRQFSNSRSEMNVSTLELGDSALYLCASSSYNEQFFGPGTRLTVL.

This clone showed up just a few times. The chain links TRBV6-6 to TRBJ2-7; D remains unclear. Trimming stripped 2 bases from V and 7 bases from J, with 9 bases between. The CDR3 has 12 residues. Germline assignment: CDR1 MNHNY and CDR2 SVGAGI (reference sequence). Here the CDR3 reads CASSYGPREQYF. In nucleotides, the CDR3 is TGTGCCAGCAGTTACGGACCTCGGGAGCAGTACTTC.

The CDR3 is CASSLYSGVLTF. The CDR3 DNA follows: TGTGCCAGCAGCCTTTATAGCGGGGTCCTGACTTTC. This chain links TRBV7-2 with TRBJ2-6, with 7 nucleotides matching TRBD2. Germline CDR1 is SGHTA and CDR2 is FQGNSA. The CDR3 loop spans 12 amino acids. V dropped 5 bases and J dropped 13; count of bases not matched to a gene: 5.

V is TRBV19 and J is TRBJ2-2, with D possibly TRBD2 on 5 matching bases. V shed 6 bases and J shed 6 bases, with 14 bases lying between them. Germline CDR1 and CDR2: LNHDA and SQIVND (reference sequence). The CDR3 has 14 amino acids. Here the CDR3 reads CASSPTTPAGELFF. The CDR3 DNA reads as TGTGCCAGTAGCCCGACTACCCCGGCCGGGGAGCTGTTTTTT.

This chain links TRBV4-3 with TRBJ2-7; 13 bases are a match to TRBD2. This CDR3 region has 17 residues. CDR1 LGHNA and CDR2 YSLEER come from the germline V gene. J lost 0 bases, V lost 1 base, and 3 bases had no gene match. CDR3 nucleotide sequence: TGCGCCAGCAGCCAAGGACTAGCGGGAGGACTCTCCTACGAGCAGTACTTC. It is translated as CASSQGLAGGLSYEQYF.

This rearrangement joins TRBV11-3 to TRBJ1-4; no reliable D call. Germline CDR1 SGHNT, CDR2 YENEEA. Trimming took off 3 bases at V and 3 bases at J, with 5 bases between the two ends. This CDR3 spans 13 amino acids. The CDR3 DNA is TGTGCCAGCAGCTTCGGGTCTAATGAAAAACTGTTTTTT. The encoded protein is CASSFGSNEKLFF.

The V gene is TRBV4-1, the J gene TRBJ2-6; TRBD1 matches 10 bases. V lost 2 bases and J lost 2; bases outside the gene matches: 12. The CDR3 is 20 residues long. Germline V gene lookup returns CDR1 MGHRA and CDR2 YSYEKL. The CDR3 sequence: CASSQYSHQTGGAGANVLTF. CDR3 sequence (DNA): TGCGCCAGCAGCCAATACTCACATCAGACAGGGGGCGCTGGGGCCAACGTCCTGACTTTC.

The chain uses TRBV4-3 and TRBJ1-1; D uncertain. Trimming removed 1 base at V and 0 bases at J, with 9 bases between. Germline CDR1 reads LGHNA; CDR2 reads YSLEER. The CDR3 loop spans 15 amino acids. The CDR3 DNA reads as TGCGCCAGCAGCCAAGTATCGCACCTGAACACTGAAGCTTTCTTT. It specifies CASSQVSHLNTEAFF.

There are a few counts of this clone. The chain recombines TRBV7-9 with TRBJ2-7; TRBD1 is a possible D gene (6 bases). The CDR3 sequence is 14 residues long. V was trimmed by 4 bases and J by 3 bases, leaving 13 bases between them. Germline V gene lookup returns CDR1 SEHNR and CDR2 FQNEAQ (reference sequence). The CDR3 nucleotides are TGTGCCAGCAGCTCCGTGGACAGCTACTACGAGCAGTACTTC. Its translation: CASSSVDSYYEQYF. The entire variable domain, with the rest obtained from reference TRBV7-9 and TRBJ2-7, is as follows: DTGVSQNPRHKITKRGQNVTFRCDPISEHNRLYWYRQTLGQGPEFLTYFQNEAQLEKSRLLSDRFSAERPKGSFSTLEIQRTEQGDSAMYLCASSSVDSYYEQYFGPGTRLTVT.

In its sample, this clone was seen a few times. The J gene is TRBJ2-1, the V gene TRBV7-2; 8 nucleotides line up with TRBD2. Germline V gives CDR1 SGHTA, CDR2 FQGNSA. This CDR3 is built from 15 residues. The V segment lost 1 base and the J segment 5 bases; nucleotides outside the gene matches: 4. The CDR3 spells CASSLGTSRNNEQFF. In DNA form, the CDR3 reads TGTGCCAGCAGCTTAGGGACTAGCAGAAACAATGAGCAGTTCTTC. The variable domain in full, completed from reference TRBV7-2 and TRBJ2-1, reads GAGVSQSPSNKVTEKGKDVELRCDPISGHTALYWYRQSLGQGLEFLIYFQGNSAPDKSGLPSDRFSAERTGGSVSTLTIQRTQQEDSAVYLCASSLGTSRNNEQFFGPGTRLTVL.

The chain has TRBV4-2 and TRBJ2-2; D unresolved. Per the germline V gene, CDR1 is LGHNA and CDR2 is YNFKEQ. V was pared by 3 bases and J by 7 bases, with 12 bases between. The CDR3 is 14 amino acids. As DNA, the CDR3 is TGTGCCAGCAGCCATAAGGGAACGAACGGGGAGCTGTTTTTT. The encoded protein is CASSHKGTNGELFF.

CDR3 DNA: TGTGCCAGCAGCTTGGGCCGACGGGGGGACAATGAGCAGTTCTTC. Its protein is CASSLGRRGDNEQFF. The J gene is TRBJ2-1, the V gene TRBV7-8, with 7 bases identical to TRBD2. The CDR3 spans 15 residues. Trimming cost V 3 bases and J 5 bases; bases outside gene matches: 7. Germline CDR1 reads SGHVS; CDR2 reads FQNEAQ.

The chain uses TRBV21-1 and TRBJ2-7; the table gives TRBD1 as D, unverified against the DNA. TRBV21-1 corresponds to a pseudogene. CDR3 length: 13 residues. The CDR3 protein is CANRTVNNYEQYF. DNA of the CDR3: TGTGCCAACCGGACAGTGAATAACTACGAGCAGTACTTC.